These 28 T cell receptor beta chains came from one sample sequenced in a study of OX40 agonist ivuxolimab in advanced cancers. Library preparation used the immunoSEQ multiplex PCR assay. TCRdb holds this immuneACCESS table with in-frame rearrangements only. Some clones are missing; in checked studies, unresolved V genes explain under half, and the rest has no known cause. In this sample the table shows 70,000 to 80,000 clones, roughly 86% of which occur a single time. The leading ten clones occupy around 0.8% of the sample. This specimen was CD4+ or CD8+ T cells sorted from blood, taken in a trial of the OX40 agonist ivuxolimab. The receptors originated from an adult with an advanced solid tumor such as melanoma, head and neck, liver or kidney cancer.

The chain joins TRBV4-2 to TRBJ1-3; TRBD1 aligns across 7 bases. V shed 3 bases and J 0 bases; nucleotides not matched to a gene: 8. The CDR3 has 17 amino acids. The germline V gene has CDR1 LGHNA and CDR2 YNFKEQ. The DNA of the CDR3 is TGTGCCAGCAGCCACTACAGGGGTGATTCCTCTGGAAACACCATATATTTT. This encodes CASSHYRGDSSGNTIYF.

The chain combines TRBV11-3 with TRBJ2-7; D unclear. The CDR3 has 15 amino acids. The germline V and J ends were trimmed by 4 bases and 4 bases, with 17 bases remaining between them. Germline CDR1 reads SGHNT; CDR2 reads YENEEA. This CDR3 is CASSSTAPRSYEQYF. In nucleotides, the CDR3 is TGTGCCAGCAGCTCCACGGCCCCAAGATCATACGAGCAGTACTTC.

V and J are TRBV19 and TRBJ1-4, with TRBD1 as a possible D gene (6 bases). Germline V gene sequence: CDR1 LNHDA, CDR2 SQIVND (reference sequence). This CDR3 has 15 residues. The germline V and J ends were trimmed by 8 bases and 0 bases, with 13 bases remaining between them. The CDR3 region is CASCRDTTTNEKLFF. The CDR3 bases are TGTGCCAGTTGCCGGGACACCACAACTAATGAAAAACTGTTTTTT. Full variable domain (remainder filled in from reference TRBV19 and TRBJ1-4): DGGITQSPKYLFRKEGQNVTLSCEQNLNHDAMYWYRQDPGQGLRLIYYSQIVNDFQKGDIAEGYSVSREKKESFPLTVTSAQKNPTAFYLCASCRDTTTNEKLFFGSGTQLSVL.

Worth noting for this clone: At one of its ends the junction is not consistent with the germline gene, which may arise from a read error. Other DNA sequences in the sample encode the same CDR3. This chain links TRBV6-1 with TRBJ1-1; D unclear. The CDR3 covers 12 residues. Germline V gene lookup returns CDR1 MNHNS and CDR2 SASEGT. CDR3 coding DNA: TGTGCCAGCAGCGCCGGGCAGCGTGAAGCCTTCTTT. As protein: CASSAGQREAFF.

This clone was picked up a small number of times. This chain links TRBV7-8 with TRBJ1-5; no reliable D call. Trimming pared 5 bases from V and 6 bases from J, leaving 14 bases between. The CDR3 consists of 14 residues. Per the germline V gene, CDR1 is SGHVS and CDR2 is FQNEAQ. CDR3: CASSPQGGLQPQHF. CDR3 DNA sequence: TGTGCCAGCAGCCCGCAAGGAGGGCTTCAGCCCCAGCATTTT.

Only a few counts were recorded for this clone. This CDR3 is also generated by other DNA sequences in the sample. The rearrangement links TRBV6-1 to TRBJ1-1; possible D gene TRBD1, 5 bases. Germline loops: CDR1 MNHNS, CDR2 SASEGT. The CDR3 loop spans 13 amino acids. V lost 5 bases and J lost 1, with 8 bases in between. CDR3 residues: CASSSQGNTEAFF. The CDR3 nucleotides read TGTGCCAGCAGTTCGCAGGGGAACACTGAAGCTTTCTTT.

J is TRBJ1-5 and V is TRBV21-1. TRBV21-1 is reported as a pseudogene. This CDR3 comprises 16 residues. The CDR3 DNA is TGTGCCAGCAGCAAAGTGCGACGGATTAGCAATCAGCCCCAGCATTTT. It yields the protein CASSKVRRISNQPQHF.

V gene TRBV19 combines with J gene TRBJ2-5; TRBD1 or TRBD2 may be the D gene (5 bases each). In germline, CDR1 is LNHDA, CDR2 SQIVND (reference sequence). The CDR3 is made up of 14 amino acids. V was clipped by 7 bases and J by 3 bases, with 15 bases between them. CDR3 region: CASTGWDGKETQYF. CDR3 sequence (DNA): TGTGCCAGTACAGGTTGGGACGGCAAAGAGACCCAGTACTTC.

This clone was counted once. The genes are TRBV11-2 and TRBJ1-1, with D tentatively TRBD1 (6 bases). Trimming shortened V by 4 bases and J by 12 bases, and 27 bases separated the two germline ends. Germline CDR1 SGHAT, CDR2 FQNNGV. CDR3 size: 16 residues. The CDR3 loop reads CASSSLAGAGVSGTFF. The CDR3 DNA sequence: TGTGCCAGCAGCTCCCTGGCAGGGGCGGGAGTGTCGGGAACTTTCTTT.

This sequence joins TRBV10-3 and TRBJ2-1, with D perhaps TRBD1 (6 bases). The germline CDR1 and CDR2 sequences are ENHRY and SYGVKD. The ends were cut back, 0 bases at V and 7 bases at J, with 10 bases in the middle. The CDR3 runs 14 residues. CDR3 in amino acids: CAISESAGANEQFF. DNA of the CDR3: TGTGCCATCAGTGAGTCGGCAGGGGCGAATGAGCAGTTCTTC.

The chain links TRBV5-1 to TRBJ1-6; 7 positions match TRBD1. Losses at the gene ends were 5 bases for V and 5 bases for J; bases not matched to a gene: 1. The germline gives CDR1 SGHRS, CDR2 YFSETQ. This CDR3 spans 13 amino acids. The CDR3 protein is CASRDRNNSPLHF. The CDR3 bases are TGCGCCAGCAGGGACAGGAATAATTCACCCCTCCACTTT. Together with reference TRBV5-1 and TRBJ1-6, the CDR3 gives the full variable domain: KAGVTQTPRYLIKTRGQQVTLSCSPISGHRSVSWYQQTPGQGLQFLFEYFSETQRNKGNFPGRFSGRQFSNSRSEMNVSTLELGDSALYLCASRDRNNSPLHFGNGTRLTVT.

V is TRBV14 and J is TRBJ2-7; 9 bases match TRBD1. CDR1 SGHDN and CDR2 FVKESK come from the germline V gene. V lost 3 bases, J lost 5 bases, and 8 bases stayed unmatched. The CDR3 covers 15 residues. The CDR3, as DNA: TGTGCCAGCAGCCATCAACAGGGGGCAATGGACGAGCAGTACTTC. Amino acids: CASSHQQGAMDEQYF.

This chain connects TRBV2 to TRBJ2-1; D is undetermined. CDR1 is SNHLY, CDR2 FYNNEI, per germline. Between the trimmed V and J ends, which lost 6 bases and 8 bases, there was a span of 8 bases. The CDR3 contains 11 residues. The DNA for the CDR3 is TGTGCCAGCAGGGTATTAGATGAGCAGTTCTTC. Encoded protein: CASRVLDEQFF.

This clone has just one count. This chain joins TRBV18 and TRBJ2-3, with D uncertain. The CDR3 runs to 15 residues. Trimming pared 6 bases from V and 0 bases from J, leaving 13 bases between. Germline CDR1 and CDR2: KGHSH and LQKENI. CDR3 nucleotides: TGTGCCAGCTCCGCGTTTGTGGAGAGCACAGATACGCAGTATTTT. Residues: CASSAFVESTDTQYF.

CDR3 coding DNA: TGCGCCAGCAGCTTGGTAGGGGGTGGTCAGCCCCAGCATTTT. Translating gives CASSLVGGGQPQHF. This rearrangement joins TRBV5-1 to TRBJ1-5; possibly TRBD1 for D (6 bases). This CDR3 spans 14 amino acids. The germline CDR1 and CDR2 sequences are SGHRS and YFSETQ. V was cut by 0 bases and J by 6 bases, with 10 bases left in between.

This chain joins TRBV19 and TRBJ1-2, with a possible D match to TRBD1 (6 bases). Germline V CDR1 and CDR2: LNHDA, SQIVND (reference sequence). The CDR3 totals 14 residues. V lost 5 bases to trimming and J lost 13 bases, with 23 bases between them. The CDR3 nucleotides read TGTGCCAGTAGTTCGGGGATTGGGGGCCGGAGGGCCACCTTC. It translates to CASSSGIGGRRATF. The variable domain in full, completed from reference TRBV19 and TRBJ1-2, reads DGGITQSPKYLFRKEGQNVTLSCEQNLNHDAMYWYRQDPGQGLRLIYYSQIVNDFQKGDIAEGYSVSREKKESFPLTVTSAQKNPTAFYLCASSSGIGGRRATFGSGTRLTVV.

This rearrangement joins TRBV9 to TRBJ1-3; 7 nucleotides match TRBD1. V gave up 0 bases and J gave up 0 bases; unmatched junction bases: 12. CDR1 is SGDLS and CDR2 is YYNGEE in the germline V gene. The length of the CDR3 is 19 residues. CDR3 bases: TGTGCCAGCAGCGTAGTCCCGATAAACAGGGGACTCTCTGGAAACACCATATATTTT. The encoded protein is CASSVVPINRGLSGNTIYF.

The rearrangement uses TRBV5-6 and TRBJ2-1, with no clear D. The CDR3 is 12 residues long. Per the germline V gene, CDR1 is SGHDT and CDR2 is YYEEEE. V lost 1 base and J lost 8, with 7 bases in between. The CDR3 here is CASSLRWDEQFF. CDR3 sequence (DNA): TGTGCCAGCAGCTTGAGGTGGGATGAGCAGTTCTTC.

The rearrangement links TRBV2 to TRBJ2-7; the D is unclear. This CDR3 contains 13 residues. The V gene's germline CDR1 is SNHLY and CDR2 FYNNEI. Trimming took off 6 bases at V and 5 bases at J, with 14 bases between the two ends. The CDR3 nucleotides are TGTGCCAGCAGAGACCCCCGACGCCACGAGCAGTACTTC. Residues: CASRDPRRHEQYF.

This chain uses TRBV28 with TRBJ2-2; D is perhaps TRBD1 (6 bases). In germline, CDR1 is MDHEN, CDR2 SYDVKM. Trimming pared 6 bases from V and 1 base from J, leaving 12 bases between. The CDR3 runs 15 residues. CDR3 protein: CASRQGNWNTGELFF. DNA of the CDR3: TGTGCCAGCAGACAGGGAAATTGGAACACCGGGGAGCTGTTTTTT.

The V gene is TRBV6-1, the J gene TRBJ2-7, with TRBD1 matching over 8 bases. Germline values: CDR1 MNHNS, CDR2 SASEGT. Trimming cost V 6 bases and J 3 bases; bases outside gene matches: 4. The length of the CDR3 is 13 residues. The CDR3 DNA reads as TGTGCCAGCAGGGTGGACAGGGACTACGAGCAGTACTTC. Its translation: CASRVDRDYEQYF.

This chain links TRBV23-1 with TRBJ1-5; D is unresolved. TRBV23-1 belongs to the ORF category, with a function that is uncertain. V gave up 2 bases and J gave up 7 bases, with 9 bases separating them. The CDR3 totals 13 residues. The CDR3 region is CASSQLVGQPQHF. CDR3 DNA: TGCGCCAGCAGTCAACTTGTGGGGCAGCCCCAGCATTTT.

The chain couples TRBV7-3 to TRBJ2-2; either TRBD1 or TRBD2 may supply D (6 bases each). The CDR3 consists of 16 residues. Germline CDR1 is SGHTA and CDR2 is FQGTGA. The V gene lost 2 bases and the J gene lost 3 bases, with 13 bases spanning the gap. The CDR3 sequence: CASSLFAGGDTGELFF. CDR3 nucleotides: TGTGCCAGCAGCTTATTCGCCGGGGGCGACACCGGGGAGCTGTTTTTT.

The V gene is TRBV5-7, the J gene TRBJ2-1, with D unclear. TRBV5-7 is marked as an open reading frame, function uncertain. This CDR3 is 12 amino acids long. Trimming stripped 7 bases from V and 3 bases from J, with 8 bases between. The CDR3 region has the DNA TGTGCCAGCGCCAAAGACTACAATGAGCAGTTCTTC. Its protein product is CASAKDYNEQFF.

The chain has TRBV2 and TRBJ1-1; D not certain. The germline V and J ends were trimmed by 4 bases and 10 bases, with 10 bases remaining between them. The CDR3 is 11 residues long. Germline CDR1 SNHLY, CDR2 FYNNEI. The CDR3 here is CASSVGRIAFF. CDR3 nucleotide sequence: TGTGCCAGCAGTGTAGGGAGGATAGCTTTCTTT.

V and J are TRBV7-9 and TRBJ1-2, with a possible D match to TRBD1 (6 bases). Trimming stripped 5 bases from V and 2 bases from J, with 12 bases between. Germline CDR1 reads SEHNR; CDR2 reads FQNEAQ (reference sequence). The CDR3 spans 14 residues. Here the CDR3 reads CASSPNGQNYGYTF. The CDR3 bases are TGTGCCAGCAGCCCCAACGGACAGAACTATGGCTACACCTTC.

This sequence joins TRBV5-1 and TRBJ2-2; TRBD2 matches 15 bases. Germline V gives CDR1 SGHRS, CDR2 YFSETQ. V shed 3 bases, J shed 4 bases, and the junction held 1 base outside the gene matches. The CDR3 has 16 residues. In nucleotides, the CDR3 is TGCGCCAGCAGCTGGACTAGCGGGAGGGCCACCGGGGAGCTGTTTTTT. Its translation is CASSWTSGRATGELFF.

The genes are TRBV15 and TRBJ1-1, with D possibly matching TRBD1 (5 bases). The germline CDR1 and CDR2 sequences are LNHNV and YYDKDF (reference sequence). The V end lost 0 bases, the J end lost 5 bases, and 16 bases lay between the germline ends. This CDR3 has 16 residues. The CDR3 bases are TGTGCCACCAGCAGAGATGAGAGGGGTCGAGAAACTGAAGCTTTCTTT. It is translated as CATSRDERGRETEAFF. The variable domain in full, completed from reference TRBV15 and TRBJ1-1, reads DAMVIQNPRYQVTQFGKPVTLSCSQTLNHNVMYWYQQKSSQAPKLLFHYYDKDFNNEADTPDNFQSRRPNTSFCFLDIRSPGLGDTAMYLCATSRDERGRETEAFFGQGTRLTVV.